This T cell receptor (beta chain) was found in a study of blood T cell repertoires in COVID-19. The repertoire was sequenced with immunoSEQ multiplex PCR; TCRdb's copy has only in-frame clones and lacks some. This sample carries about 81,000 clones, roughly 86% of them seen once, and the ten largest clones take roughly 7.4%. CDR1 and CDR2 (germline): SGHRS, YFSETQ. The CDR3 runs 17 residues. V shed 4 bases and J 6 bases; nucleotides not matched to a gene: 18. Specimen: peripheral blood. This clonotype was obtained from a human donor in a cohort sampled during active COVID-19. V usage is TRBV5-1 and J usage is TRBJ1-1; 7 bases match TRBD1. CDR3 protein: CASSPYWGTAEHSEAFF. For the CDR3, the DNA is TGCGCCAGCAGCCCGTACTGGGGGACAGCGGAACACTCTGAAGCTTTCTTT.